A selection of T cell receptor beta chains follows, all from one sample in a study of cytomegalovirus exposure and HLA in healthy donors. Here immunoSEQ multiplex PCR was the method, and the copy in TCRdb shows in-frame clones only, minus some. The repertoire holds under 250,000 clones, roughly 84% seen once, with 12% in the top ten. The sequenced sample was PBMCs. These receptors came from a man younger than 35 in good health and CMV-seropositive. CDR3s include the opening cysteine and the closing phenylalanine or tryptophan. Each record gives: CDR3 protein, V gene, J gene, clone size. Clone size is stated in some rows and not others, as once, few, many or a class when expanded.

CDR3: CASGLARTGFGSNQPQHF; V: TRBV12-5; J: TRBJ1-5; size: .
CDR3: CASREADRGSYEQYF; V: TRBV6-5; J: TRBJ2-7; size: .
CDR3: CASSLGRSSGANVLTF; V: TRBV7-9; J: TRBJ2-6; size: .
CDR3: CAWTGLGAPSFEKLFF; V: TRBV30; J: TRBJ1-4; size: few
CDR3: CASSMGQRYEQYF; V: TRBV27; J: TRBJ2-7; size: .
CDR3: CASSLVKGVTEAFF; V: TRBV7-2; J: TRBJ1-1; size: .
CDR3: CSVDRGRGISYNEQFF; V: TRBV29-1; J: TRBJ2-1; size: .
CDR3: CASSPSRAESYEQYF; V: TRBV4-1; J: TRBJ2-7; size: .
CDR3: CASSEARPRLQGYNEQFF; V: TRBV2; J: TRBJ2-1; size: .
CDR3: CASSQEDRGFGNTIYF; V: TRBV4-1; J: TRBJ1-3; size: .
CDR3: CASRASGANYEQYF; V: TRBV28; J: TRBJ2-7; size: .
CDR3: CSVAGGYEQYF; V: TRBV29-1; J: TRBJ2-7; size: .
CDR3: CASSPGPSYGYTF; V: TRBV5-1; J: TRBJ1-2; size: few
CDR3: CASSKGVQWTTGELFF; V: TRBV19; J: TRBJ2-2; size: .
CDR3: CASSPGQHSYEQYF; V: TRBV18; J: TRBJ2-7; size: .
CDR3: CASSLGVAGGVYNEQFF; V: TRBV5-4; J: TRBJ2-1; size: .
CDR3: CSVDRAGELFF; V: TRBV29-1; J: TRBJ2-2; size: .
CDR3: CASSIDYFGGYEQYF; V: TRBV19; J: TRBJ2-7; size: .
CDR3: CASSPAGGAEAFF; V: TRBV27; J: TRBJ1-1; size: .
CDR3: CASSRHRTDYGYTF; V: TRBV27; J: TRBJ1-2; size: .
CDR3: CASSPDRVWLFF; V: TRBV6-5; J: TRBJ1-4; size: .
CDR3: CAWGEPGYTF; V: TRBV30; J: TRBJ1-2; size: .
CDR3: CASSSGQGTEAFF; V: TRBV11-3; J: TRBJ1-1; size: .
CDR3: CASSPLGGTSGSDGANVLTF; V: TRBV28; J: TRBJ2-6; size: .
CDR3: CAWSVAQGTEAFF; V: TRBV30; J: TRBJ1-1; size: .
CDR3: CSVEDRASGGREQYF; V: TRBV29-1; J: TRBJ2-7; size: .
CDR3: CASSLVLGSGSDTQYF; V: TRBV28; J: TRBJ2-3; size: .
CDR3: CASSQDRGFGHEQFF; V: TRBV4-1; J: TRBJ2-1; size: .
CDR3: CATSRDPTSGSGNEQFF; V: TRBV15; J: TRBJ2-1; size: .